The TCR beta chain described here comes from a study of T-cell reconstitution after alpha-beta-depleted transplantation in children (dated by TCRdb to 2016 to 2017). Context from the whole study: The study quantitatively tracked T-cell immune reconstitution after TCRalphabeta/CD19-depleted allogeneic hematopoietic cell transplantation in children using TCR repertoire profiling. Results the study describes overall, beyond this receptor: In some patients, high TCRbeta diversity at day 60 was attributed to recipient T cells and intrathymic progenitors that had survived conditioning. Over the following months the frequencies of hyperexpanded clones went down, and after one year T-cell counts and TCRbeta diversity were mostly credited to newly produced T cells. The apparently early recovery of alphabetaT-cell counts about two months after transplant reportedly depended on only several hundred rapidly expanded clones that came from non-depleted graft cells.

Remarks on this clonotype: Its antigen remains unidentified. Base-call qualities are not available, and no considerably larger clone is one nucleotide away.

Per the publication, the treatment or condition label means: allogeneic hematopoietic cell transplantation with graft depleted of TCRalphabeta T cells and CD19 B cells. TCRalphabeta/CD19-depleted allogeneic hematopoietic cell grafts were given to the transplant recipients, all of whom were children. From its cysteine to its phenylalanine, the CDR3 spans 15 amino acids. Of the read, only the CDR3 DNA is kept; its 45 bases are in frame from base 1. The germline V gene sets CDR1 to SGDLS and CDR2 to YYNGEE. Clipping removes 0 bases from V and 4 bases from J, with 3 as the unmatched junction base count. The library was built by means of PCR. Sequencing instrument: Illumina HiSeq 2500. TCR libraries were prepared with molecular barcoding, using unique molecular identifiers to normalize TCRbeta repertoire quantification. The public reads were quality trimmed at Q25 with fastp and then assembled into clones with MiXCR by TCRdb, keeping productive beta chains. For every CDR3 protein sequence, its rows merge into one entry that carries the most common genes and DNA. The sample contains approximately 110,000 distinct CDR3 sequences, more than 20% of them found a single time. 8% to 11% of the sample is taken by the ten largest.

The sequenced sample was PBMCs, mostly from graft donor cells, obtained 180 days after TCRalphabeta/CD19-depleted stem cell transplant. Here the chain combines TRBV9 and TRBJ2-7, with 11 central nucleotides matching TRBD1. This clonotype was sampled from a male patient between 2 and 15 years old who had a stem cell transplant for chronic granulomatous disease, so the T cells may come from the graft donor. The DNA is as follows: TGTGCCAGCAGCGTAGGCGGACAGGGGGCTTACGAGCAGTACTTC. It translates to CASSVGGQGAYEQYF.